This TCR beta chain derives from a study of OX40 agonist ivuxolimab in advanced cancers. As for the study in general: Participants averaged roughly 60 years of age (range roughly 23 to 80) and were around 80% male. Study results and caveats: Among some nonresponders, normalized T-cell clonal expansion was also low. The mean number of expanded clones was higher in CD8+ T cells than in CD4+.

About this clone: Its antigen remains unidentified.

Peripheral blood came from all dose cohorts at three timepoints. Assay: immunoSEQ multiplex PCR; the TCRdb copy retains only in-frame clones and omits some. This sample has about 69,000 clones, with about nine tenths found just once. The sequence derives from an adult with an advanced solid tumor such as melanoma, head and neck, liver or kidney cancer. The source was CD4+ or CD8+ T cells sorted from blood, collected in a trial of the OX40 agonist ivuxolimab.

Here the CDR3 reads CASSLHRGMSDQPQHF. CDR3 in DNA: TGTGCCAGCAGCTTACACAGGGGAATGAGCGATCAGCCCCAGCATTTT. The chain recombines TRBV7-2 with TRBJ1-5; TRBD1 agrees at 7 bases. Trimming took 2 bases from V and 5 from J; bases not matched to a gene: 9. Germline CDR1 is SGHTA and CDR2 is FQGNSA. The CDR3 sequence is 16 residues long. Full variable domain (remainder filled in from reference TRBV7-2 and TRBJ1-5): GAGVSQSPSNKVTEKGKDVELRCDPISGHTALYWYRQSLGQGLEFLIYFQGNSAPDKSGLPSDRFSAERTGGSVSTLTIQRTQQEDSAVYLCASSLHRGMSDQPQHFGDGTRLSIL.